Listed here is a single T cell receptor beta chain. The antigen remains unidentified. This sample was included in a study of vaccination and CD4 T cells after COVID-19. In the study overall: All convalescent patients were nasal swab PCR positive for SARS-CoV-2; several had mild and one severe disease. Sampling after COVID took place at a median of around 110 days (range 35 to 161) following diagnosis. The study's findings and limits: Median SARS-CoV-2-reactive clonotype numbers went up from around 20 to 38, but not significantly.

V dropped 4 bases and J dropped 4 bases, with 13 bases sitting between them. The germline V gene has CDR1 SNHLY and CDR2 FYNNEI. The CDR3 covers 14 residues. Treatment here: roughly 10-day PBMC culture with coronavirus spike peptide pools or control peptides (ViraFEST assay). Peptide pool stimulation in ViraFEST expanded antigen-specific T cells, whose TCRs were then sequenced. The Oncomine TCR Beta short-read assay generated sequence data from the DNA of cultured CD4+ T cells. MiXCR was run by TCRdb on the PCR reads, yielding one entry per CDR3 protein. Among some 15,000 distinct CDR3 sequences listed, under 65% were seen once.

The sequenced sample was CD4+ T cells from blood, cultured in vitro. The V gene is TRBV2, the J gene TRBJ1-1; possibly TRBD1 for D (6 bases). The TCR originated in a human donor who had recovered from COVID-19. In DNA, the CDR3 is TGTGCCAGCAGTGCAAGATCAGGGGTCACTGAAGCTTTCTTT. Translated, it gives CASSARSGVTEAFF.